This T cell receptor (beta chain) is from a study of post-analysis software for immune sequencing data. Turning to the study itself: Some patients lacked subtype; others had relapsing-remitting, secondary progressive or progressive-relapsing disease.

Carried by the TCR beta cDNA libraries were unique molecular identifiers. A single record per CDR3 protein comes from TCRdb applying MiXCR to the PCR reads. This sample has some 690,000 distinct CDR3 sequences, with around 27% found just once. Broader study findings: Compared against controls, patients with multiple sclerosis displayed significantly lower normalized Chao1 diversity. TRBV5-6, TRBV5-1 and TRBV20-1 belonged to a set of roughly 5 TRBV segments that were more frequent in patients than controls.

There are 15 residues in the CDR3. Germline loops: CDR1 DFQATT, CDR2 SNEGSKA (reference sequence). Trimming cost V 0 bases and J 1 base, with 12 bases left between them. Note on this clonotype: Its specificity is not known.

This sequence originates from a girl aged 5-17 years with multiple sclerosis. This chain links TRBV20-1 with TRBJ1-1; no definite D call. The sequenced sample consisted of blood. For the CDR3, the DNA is TGCAGTGCTAGAGATTACGAGGTGGAGAACACTGAAGCTTTCTTT. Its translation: CSARDYEVENTEAFF.